What follows is one T cell receptor (beta chain) and its context. What it binds is unknown. The CDR3 totals 14 residues. V was shortened by 2 bases and J by 5 bases, with 15 bases between the two germline ends. From germline, CDR1 is GTSNPN and CDR2 SVGIG (reference sequence). This entry belongs to a study of beta chain features in type 1 diabetes. General study findings and limits: Individuals with type 1 diabetes displayed fewer insertions and more deletions at VDJ junctions.

CD45RO/CCR7/CD25/CD127/CD95/CD27 staining was used to isolate CD4+ naive, central memory, regulatory and stem cell-like memory cells by sorting. The entirety of the isolated RNA underwent reverse transcription, so expressed TCRB transcripts were sequenced. It was found that naive, central memory and regulatory T cell samples averaged roughly 3.5 million reads. Assay: immunoSEQ multiplex PCR; the TCRdb copy retains only in-frame clones and omits some. The sample lists 450,000 to 550,000 clones, over 25% occurring once. The chain links TRBV30 to TRBJ2-5; a possible D gene is TRBD2 (6 bases). The TCR comes from a man aged 18 to 30 in good health. The sequenced sample consisted of naive CD4+ T cells from blood. The CDR3 reads CAWSRRGGGETQYF. The CDR3 DNA follows: TGTGCCTGGAGTCGGCGGGGTGGAGGGGAGACCCAGTACTTC.